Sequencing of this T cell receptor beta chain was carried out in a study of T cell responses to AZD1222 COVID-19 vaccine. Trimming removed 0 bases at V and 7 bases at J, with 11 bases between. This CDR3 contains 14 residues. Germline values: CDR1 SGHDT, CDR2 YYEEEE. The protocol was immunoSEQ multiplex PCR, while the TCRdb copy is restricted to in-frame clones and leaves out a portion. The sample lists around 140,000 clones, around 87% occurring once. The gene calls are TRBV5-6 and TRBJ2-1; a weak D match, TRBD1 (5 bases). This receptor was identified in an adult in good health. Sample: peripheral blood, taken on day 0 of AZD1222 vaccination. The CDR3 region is CASSLGPQGNEQFF. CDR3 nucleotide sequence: TGTGCCAGCAGCTTGGGGCCCCAGGGAAATGAGCAGTTCTTC.